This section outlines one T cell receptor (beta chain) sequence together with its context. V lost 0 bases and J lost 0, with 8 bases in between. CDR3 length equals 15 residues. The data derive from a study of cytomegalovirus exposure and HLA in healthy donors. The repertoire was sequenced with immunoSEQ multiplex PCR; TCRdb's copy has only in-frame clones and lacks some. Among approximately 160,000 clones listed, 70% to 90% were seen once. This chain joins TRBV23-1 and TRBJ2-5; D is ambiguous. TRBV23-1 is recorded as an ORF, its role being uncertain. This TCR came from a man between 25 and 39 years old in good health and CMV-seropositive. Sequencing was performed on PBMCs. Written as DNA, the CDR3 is TGCGCCAGCAGTCAATCAGGAGTATACCAAGAGACCCAGTACTTC. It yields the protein CASSQSGVYQETQYF.